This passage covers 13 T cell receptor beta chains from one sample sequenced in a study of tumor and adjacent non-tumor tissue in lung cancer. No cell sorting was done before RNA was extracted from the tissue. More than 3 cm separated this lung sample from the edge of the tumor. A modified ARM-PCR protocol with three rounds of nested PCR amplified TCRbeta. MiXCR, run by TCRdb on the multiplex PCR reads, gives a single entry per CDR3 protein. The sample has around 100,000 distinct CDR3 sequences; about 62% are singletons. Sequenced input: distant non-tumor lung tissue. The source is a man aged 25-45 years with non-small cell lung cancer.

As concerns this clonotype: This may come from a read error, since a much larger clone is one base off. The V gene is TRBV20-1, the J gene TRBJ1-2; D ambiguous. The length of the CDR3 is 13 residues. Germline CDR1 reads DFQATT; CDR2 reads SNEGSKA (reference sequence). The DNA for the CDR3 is TGCACTGCTCCCCGTAAGGGCGCCTATGGCTACACCTTC. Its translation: CTAPRKGAYGYTF.

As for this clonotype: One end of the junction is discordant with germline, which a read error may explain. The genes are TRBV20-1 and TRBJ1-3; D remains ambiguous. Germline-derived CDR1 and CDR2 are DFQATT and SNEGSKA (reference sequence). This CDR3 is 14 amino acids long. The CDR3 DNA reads TGCAGAGCTAGGTGGGCCAGTAGGGGAAACACCATATATTTT. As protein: CRARWASRGNTIYF.

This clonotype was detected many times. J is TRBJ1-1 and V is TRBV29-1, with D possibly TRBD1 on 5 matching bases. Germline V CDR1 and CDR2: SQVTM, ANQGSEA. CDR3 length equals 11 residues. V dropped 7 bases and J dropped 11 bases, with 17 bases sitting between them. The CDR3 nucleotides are TGCAGCGGGTTAGGCTTAGGGGTGGCTTTCTTT. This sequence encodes CSGLGLGVAFF. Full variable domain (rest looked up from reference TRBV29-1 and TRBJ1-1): SAVISQKPSRDICQRGTSLTIQCQVDSQVTMMFWYRQQPGQSLTLIATANQGSEATYESGFVIDKFPISRPNLTFSTLTVSNMSPEDSSIYLCSGLGLGVAFFGQGTRLTVV.

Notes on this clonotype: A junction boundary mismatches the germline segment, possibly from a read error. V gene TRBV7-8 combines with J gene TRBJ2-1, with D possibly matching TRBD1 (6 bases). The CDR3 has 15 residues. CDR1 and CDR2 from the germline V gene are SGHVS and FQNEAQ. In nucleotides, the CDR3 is TGTGTCAGCAGCTTCGGTCAGGGGTTACGCAATGAGCAGTTCTTC. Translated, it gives CVSSFGQGLRNEQFF. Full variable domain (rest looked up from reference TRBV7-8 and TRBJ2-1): GAGVSQSPRYKVAKRGQDVALRCDPISGHVSLFWYQQALGQGPEFLTYFQNEAQLDKSGLPSDRFFAERPEGSVSTLKIQRTQQEDSAVYLCVSSFGQGLRNEQFFGPGTRLTVL.

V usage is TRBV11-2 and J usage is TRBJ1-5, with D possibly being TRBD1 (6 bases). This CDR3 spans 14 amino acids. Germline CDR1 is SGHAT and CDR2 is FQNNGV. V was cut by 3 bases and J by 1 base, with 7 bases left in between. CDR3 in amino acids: CASSLGASNQPQHF. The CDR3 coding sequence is TGTGCCAGCAGCTTGGGGGCGAGCAATCAGCCCCAGCATTTT.

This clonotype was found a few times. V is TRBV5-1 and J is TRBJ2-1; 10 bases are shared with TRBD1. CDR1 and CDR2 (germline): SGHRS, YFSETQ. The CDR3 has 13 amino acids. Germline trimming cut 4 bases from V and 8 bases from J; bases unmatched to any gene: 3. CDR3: CASSPDRGDEQFF. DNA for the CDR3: TGCGCCAGCAGCCCGGACAGGGGGGATGAGCAGTTCTTC.

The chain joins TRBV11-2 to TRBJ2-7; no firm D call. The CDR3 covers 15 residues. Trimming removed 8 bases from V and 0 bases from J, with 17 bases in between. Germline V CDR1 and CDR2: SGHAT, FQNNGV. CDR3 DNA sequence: TGTGCCAGCGGCTACAACTTCGTGAACTCCTACGAGCAGTACTTC. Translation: CASGYNFVNSYEQYF.

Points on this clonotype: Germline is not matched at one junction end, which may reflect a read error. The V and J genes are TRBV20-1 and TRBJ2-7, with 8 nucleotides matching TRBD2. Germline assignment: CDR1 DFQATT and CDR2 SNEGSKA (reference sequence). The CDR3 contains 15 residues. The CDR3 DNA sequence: TGCGGTGCTTATCCGGGAGGGGCGAGCTCCTACGAGCACTACTTC. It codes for CGAYPGGASSYEHYF.

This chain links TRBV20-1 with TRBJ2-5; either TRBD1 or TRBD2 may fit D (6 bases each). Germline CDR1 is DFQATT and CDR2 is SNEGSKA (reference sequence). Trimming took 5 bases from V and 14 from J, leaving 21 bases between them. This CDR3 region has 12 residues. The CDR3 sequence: CSASAEVGGPYF. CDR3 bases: TGCAGTGCTTCTGCGGAGGTGGGGGGCCCCTACTTC.

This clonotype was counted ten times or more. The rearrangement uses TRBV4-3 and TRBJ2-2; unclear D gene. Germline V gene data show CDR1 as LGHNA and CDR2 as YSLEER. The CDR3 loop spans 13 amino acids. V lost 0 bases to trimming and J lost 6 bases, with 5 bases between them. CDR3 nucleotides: TGCGCCAGCAGCCAAGATTATGCCGGGGAGCTGTTTTTT. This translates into CASSQDYAGELFF.

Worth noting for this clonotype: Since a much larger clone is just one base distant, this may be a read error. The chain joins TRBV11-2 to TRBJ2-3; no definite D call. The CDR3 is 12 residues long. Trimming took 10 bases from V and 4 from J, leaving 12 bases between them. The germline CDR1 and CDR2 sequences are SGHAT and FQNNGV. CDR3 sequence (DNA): TGTGCCAACAGACGCGGAGCAGATACGCAGTATTTT. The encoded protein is CANRRGADTQYF.

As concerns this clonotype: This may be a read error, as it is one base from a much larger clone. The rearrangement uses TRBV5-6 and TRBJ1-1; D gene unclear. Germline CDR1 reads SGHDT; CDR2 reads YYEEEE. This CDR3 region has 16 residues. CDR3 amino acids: CASGTFLGFMNTEVFF. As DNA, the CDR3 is TGTGCCAGCGGAACCTTTCTGGGGTTCATGAACACTGAAGTTTTCTTT.

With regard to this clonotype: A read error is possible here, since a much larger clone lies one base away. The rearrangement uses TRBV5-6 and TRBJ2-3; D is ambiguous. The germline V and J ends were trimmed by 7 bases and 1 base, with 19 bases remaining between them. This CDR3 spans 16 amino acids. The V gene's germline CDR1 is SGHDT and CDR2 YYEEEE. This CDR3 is CASGPAALFGTDTQYF. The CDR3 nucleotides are TGTGCCAGCGGCCCGGCGGCCCTGTTCGGCACAGATACGCAGTATTTT.